This T cell receptor (beta chain) was recovered during a study of T cell responses to AZD1222 COVID-19 vaccine. Study findings and constraints: Scientists sampled the repertoires only once the peak T cell response had passed.

The method was immunoSEQ multiplex PCR; TCRdb's version includes in-frame clones alone and lacks a portion of them. The table has about 120,000 clones, approximately 90% seen once; the top ten hold 2% to 3%. A word on this clone: Antigen unknown.

V shed 1 base and J shed 0 bases, with 6 bases lying between them. There are 14 residues in the CDR3. Looked up from germline, CDR1 is MDHEN and CDR2 is SYDVKM. Second doses that came at about 4 or about 12 weeks were put together. The receptor's source is an adult who received the AZD1222 COVID-19 vaccine. Sequencing used peripheral blood, obtained 28 days after the second AZD1222 dose. This rearrangement joins TRBV28 to TRBJ1-2; D gene uncertain. DNA of the CDR3: TGTGCCAGCAGTTTATCGGTGGCTAACTATGGCTACACCTTC. Amino acid sequence: CASSLSVANYGYTF.